This T cell receptor beta chain is drawn from a study of glioma-infiltrating T cells after dendritic cell vaccination. V was clipped by 6 bases and J by 0 bases; unmatched bases: 6. Germline CDR1 is SGHDN and CDR2 is FVKESK. The CDR3 totals 16 residues. Study-level points and caveats: Patients with more pretreatment TILs had longer time to progression and survival.

Time point given: after dendritic cell vaccination, including at tumor progression/relapse. PBMC were collected before vaccination, two weeks after the third vaccination, and at progression. Input was approximately 2 ug genomic DNA, or all available if less. Amplification used 60 V beta primers and 13 J beta primers. Clones were sequenced by immunoSEQ multiplex PCR, and TCRdb holds only the in-frame ones, with some missing. Altogether over 65,000 clones are present, 85% being singletons, with the ten largest covering around 8%. Note on this clone: The antigen remains unidentified.

This receptor was identified in a human donor with glioblastoma. The sequencing here drew on blood, taken after dendritic cell vaccination. V usage is TRBV14 and J usage is TRBJ2-3; 10 nucleotides line up with TRBD2. CDR3 bases: TGTGCCAGCAGTCAACCGGGACTAGCGAGCACAGATACGCAGTATTTT. This codes for CASSQPGLASTDTQYF.